The 7 T cell receptor beta chains below come from one sample, sequenced in a study of CD8 T cells in ankylosing spondylitis. TCRdb analysed the 5' RACE reads with MiXCR anew, one entry per CDR3 protein. The data contain 200,000 to 250,000 distinct CDR3 sequences, more than 25% of them singletons. The source material was blood, either unsorted or a sorted T cell fraction (not recorded which). The receptors were sampled from a male donor with ankylosing spondylitis or in good health (not recorded which).

In this sample, this clonotype turned up many times. V usage is TRBV20-1 and J usage is TRBJ2-3; D is uncertain. The CDR3 is 14 residues long. Germline assignment: CDR1 DFQATT and CDR2 SNEGSKA (reference sequence). The CDR3 reads CSIIGLMVTDTQYF. The CDR3 DNA reads as TGCAGCATCATAGGGTTGATGGTCACAGATACGCAGTATTTT.

This clonotype was counted between two and nine times. The chain uses TRBV29-1 and TRBJ2-1, with D perhaps TRBD1 or TRBD2 (5 bases each). Trimming pared 5 bases from V and 2 bases from J, leaving 10 bases between. The CDR3 has 13 residues. CDR1 and CDR2 from the germline V gene are SQVTM and ANQGSEA. CDR3 protein: CSVRGTPYNEQFF. Written as DNA, the CDR3 is TGCAGCGTTAGAGGGACCCCCTACAATGAGCAGTTCTTC.

V and J are TRBV29-1 and TRBJ2-5; no clear D gene. The CDR3 is made up of 12 amino acids. Between the trimmed V and J ends, which lost 4 bases and 4 bases, there was a span of 10 bases. The germline gives CDR1 SQVTM, CDR2 ANQGSEA. The CDR3 sequence is CSVGPGSETQYF. The CDR3 bases are TGCAGCGTTGGGCCGGGTTCAGAGACCCAGTACTTC.

This clonotype was seen a handful of times. An end of the junction differs from the germline gene, which may be a read error. CDR3 in DNA: TGCAGCGTTCAAGAGGTAGCGGACGTCTCCTACAATGAGCAGTTCTTC. This sequence encodes CSVQEVADVSYNEQFF. V gene TRBV29-1 combines with J gene TRBJ2-1, with a possible D match to TRBD2 (6 bases). The V gene's germline CDR1 is SQVTM and CDR2 ANQGSEA. The CDR3 is 16 amino acids.

This clonotype showed up many times. This sequence joins TRBV5-1 and TRBJ1-1; 7 nucleotides align to TRBD1. Germline CDR1 and CDR2: SGHRS and YFSETQ. The CDR3 loop spans 17 amino acids. The V gene end was trimmed by 1 base and the J gene end by 0 bases; junction bases not matched to a gene: 9. The DNA of the CDR3 is TGCGCCAGCAGCTTGTTGGCCTTACAGGGGATGAACACTGAAGCTTTCTTT. It translates to CASSLLALQGMNTEAFF.

CDR3: CASRDRAVGGYTF. DNA for the CDR3: TGTGCCAGCAGGGACAGGGCCGTCGGTGGCTACACCTTC. The chain couples TRBV28 to TRBJ1-2; 8 positions match TRBD1. The germline CDR1 and CDR2 sequences are MDHEN and SYDVKM. This CDR3 region has 13 residues. V dropped 6 bases and J dropped 7; count of bases not matched to a gene: 7.

This chain uses TRBV11-3 with TRBJ2-5, with 8 bases aligning to TRBD2. CDR1 is SGHNT, CDR2 YENEEA, per germline. CDR3 length: 15 residues. With 5 bases clipped from V and 4 bases from J, the junction kept 9 bases outside the gene matches. CDR3 in amino acids: CASSPTSGSGETQYF. CDR3 DNA sequence: TGTGCCAGCAGCCCGACAAGCGGGAGTGGAGAGACCCAGTACTTC.